This passage covers 3 T cell receptor beta chains from one sample sequenced in a study of T cell repertoires in cytomegalovirus infection. TCRdb re-called the reads with MiXCR, one entry per CDR3 protein. The sample carries about 310,000 distinct CDR3 sequences, about a sixth recorded once. Sequenced material: PBMCs. The receptors originated from a human donor in good health (CMV status not recorded). Some clones in this sample may be carry-over from other donors' samples.

This clonotype was detected a few times. The genes are TRBV24-1 and TRBJ2-5; 7 nucleotides align to TRBD2. The CDR3 is 15 residues long. Trimming at V came to 3 bases and at J to 3 bases, leaving 6 bases not matched to a gene. The V gene's germline CDR1 is KGHDR and CDR2 SFDVKD. In DNA, the CDR3 is TGTGCCACCAGTGATCAAAAAGCGGGAAAAGAGACCCAGTACTTC. The encoded protein is CATSDQKAGKETQYF.

V usage is TRBV20-1 and J usage is TRBJ1-4, with no clear D. The germline gives CDR1 DFQATT, CDR2 SNEGSKA (reference sequence). Trimming pared 1 base from V and 5 bases from J, leaving 5 bases between. This CDR3 contains 12 residues. CDR3 coding DNA: TGCAGTGCTAGAGGGCGAAATGAAAAACTGTTTTTT. Translation: CSARGRNEKLFF.

This clonotype was found many times. The chain has TRBV6-2 or TRBV6-3 and TRBJ2-3; D unclear. Germline V gene lookup returns CDR1 MNHEY and CDR2 SVGEGT. There are 11 residues in the CDR3. The V gene lost 3 bases and the J gene lost 5 bases, with 3 bases spanning the gap. CDR3 nucleotide sequence: TGTGCCAGCAGTTATCAAGATACGCAGTATTTT. It codes for CASSYQDTQYF.